This record concerns one T cell receptor (beta chain) sequence. The entry originates in a study of T cell changes during pregnancy in multiple sclerosis. The CDR3 covers 19 residues. Germline-derived CDR1 and CDR2 are SEHNR and FQNEAQ (reference sequence). The trim removed 0 bases at V and 3 bases at J, leaving 6 bases unmatched. TCRdb's copy holds only in-frame clones and misses some; the assay was immunoSEQ multiplex PCR. The sample has 40,000 to 55,000 clones, around 90% seen once. J is TRBJ2-3 and V is TRBV7-9; 16 bases align to TRBD2. This specimen was CD8+ T cells from peripheral blood mononuclear cells, taken in the second trimester of pregnancy. This clonotype was sampled from a female donor with multiple sclerosis, enrolled in a pregnancy study. The DNA of the CDR3 is TGTGCCAGCAGCTTAGCGGGGACTAGCGGGGGGGCGTCGACAGATACGCAGTATTTT. Its translation: CASSLAGTSGGASTDTQYF.